The source of this T cell receptor beta chain is a study of OX40 agonist ivuxolimab in advanced cancers. CDR1 is MDHEN and CDR2 is SYDVKM in the germline V gene. The CDR3 contains 11 residues. V dropped 8 bases and J dropped 1 base, with 5 bases sitting between them. Profiled with immunoSEQ multiplex PCR; TCRdb holds only in-frame clones, not every one. The data contain some 72,000 clones, approximately 90% of them singletons. Study-wide results and caveats: On average, CD8+ T cells showed a greater number of expanded clones than CD4+.

As for this clone: Its antigen is unidentified. Different DNA sequences within this sample yield the same CDR3.

Autoimmune disease history or systemic immunosuppression excluded patients. With baseline, cycle 4 day 1, and cycle 7 day 1 as timepoints, blood was sampled. The chain joins TRBV28 to TRBJ1-2; D remains unclear. The clonotype was recovered from an adult with an advanced solid tumor such as melanoma, head and neck, liver or kidney cancer. The sequenced sample was CD4+ or CD8+ T cells sorted from blood, obtained in a trial of the OX40 agonist ivuxolimab. The CDR3 region has the DNA TGTGCCAGCCGACTTAACTATGGCTACACCTTC. Translated: CASRLNYGYTF.